These 24 T cell receptor beta chains were all obtained from the same sample, sequenced in a study of CD8 T cells in Susac syndrome. An amount of RNA that ranged from roughly 0.5 to 1 ug was reverse transcribed with random hexamers. MiXCR, applied by TCRdb to the immunoSEQ multiplex PCR reads, yields one record per CDR3 protein. The sample lists under 200,000 distinct CDR3 sequences, 85% to 95% occurring once. The sample was CD8+ T cells from PBMCs. These receptors were collected from a human donor with multiple sclerosis.

The chain employs TRBV4-1 and TRBJ2-1; D unresolved. The CDR3 contains 14 residues. V lost 2 bases, J lost 8 bases, and 13 bases lay in between. CDR1 MGHRA and CDR2 YSYEKL come from the germline V gene. CDR3 sequence: CASSQWASIYEQFF. CDR3 DNA sequence: TGCGCCAGCAGCCAATGGGCCAGTATATATGAGCAGTTCTTC.

The chain couples TRBV25-1 to TRBJ1-3; D is ambiguous. The CDR3 consists of 12 residues. CDR1 and CDR2 from the germline V gene are MGHDK and SYGVNS. Trimming pared 5 bases from V and 4 bases from J, leaving 6 bases between. In nucleotides, the CDR3 is TGTGCCAGCAGTCCCGGCGGAAACACCATATATTTT. This encodes CASSPGGNTIYF.

This chain connects TRBV29-1 to TRBJ2-2, with unresolved D. Per the germline V gene, CDR1 is SQVTM and CDR2 is ANQGSEA. This CDR3 spans 12 amino acids. V was cut by 4 bases and J by 1 base, with 4 bases left in between. The CDR3 spells CSVVMNTGELFF. CDR3 nucleotide sequence: TGCAGCGTTGTTATGAACACCGGGGAGCTGTTTTTT.

The chain couples TRBV12-3 or TRBV12-4 to TRBJ2-5; 9 nucleotides agree with TRBD1. This CDR3 contains 14 residues. V gave up 7 bases and J gave up 5 bases; unmatched junction bases: 8. The CDR3 sequence: CASTLTGGKETQYF. CDR3 nucleotide sequence: TGTGCCAGCACCCTGACAGGGGGAAAGGAGACCCAGTACTTC.

V is TRBV27 and J is TRBJ2-1, with 8 bases matching TRBD1. The CDR3 totals 15 residues. V gave up 5 bases and J gave up 1 base; unmatched junction bases: 4. The germline CDR1 and CDR2 sequences are MNHEY and SMNVEV (reference sequence). The CDR3 region is CASSPGDRSYNEQFF. The DNA for the CDR3 is TGTGCCAGCAGTCCAGGGGACAGGTCCTACAATGAGCAGTTCTTC.

This chain joins TRBV20-1 and TRBJ2-1; 12 bases map to TRBD2. The CDR3 loop spans 16 amino acids. With 4 bases clipped from V and 0 bases from J, the junction kept 4 bases outside the gene matches. The V gene's germline CDR1 is DFQATT and CDR2 SNEGSKA (reference sequence). The CDR3 region has the DNA TGCAGTGCTAAACCGACTAGCGGGAGCTCCTACAATGAGCAGTTCTTC. Protein sequence: CSAKPTSGSSYNEQFF.

The J gene is TRBJ2-4, the V gene TRBV15; 8 nucleotides align to TRBD2. V was pared by 5 bases and J by 0 bases, with 6 bases of the junction left unmatched. The germline gives CDR1 LNHNV, CDR2 YYDKDF (reference sequence). The CDR3 extends over 16 amino acids. The CDR3: CATSPTSGLAKNIQYF. The CDR3 DNA follows: TGTGCCACCAGCCCAACTAGCGGACTAGCCAAAAACATTCAGTACTTC.

As DNA, the CDR3 is TGCAGTGCTATAACAGGGGGCTCCTACAATGAGCAGTTCTTC. It translates to CSAITGGSYNEQFF. This chain joins TRBV20-1 and TRBJ2-1; 8 bases are shared with TRBD1. CDR1 and CDR2 (germline): DFQATT, SNEGSKA (reference sequence). V trimming: 4 bases; J trimming: 0 bases; junction bases outside the gene matches: 2. The CDR3 is made up of 14 amino acids.

J is TRBJ2-2 and V is TRBV23-1; D might be TRBD1 (5 bases). TRBV23-1 is an ORF for which the function is uncertain. V gave up 0 bases and J gave up 0 bases, with 11 bases separating them. The length of the CDR3 is 17 residues. The CDR3 nucleotides read TGCGCCAGCAGTCAATCCACAGACAGTACGAACACCGGGGAGCTGTTTTTT. This gives the protein CASSQSTDSTNTGELFF.

The chain recombines TRBV3-1 with TRBJ2-5; 11 bases align to TRBD2. CDR1 is LGHDT and CDR2 is YNNKEL in the germline V gene (reference sequence). The CDR3 covers 14 residues. With 5 bases clipped from V and 4 bases from J, the junction kept 3 bases outside the gene matches. The CDR3 loop is CASSRLAGTETQYF. CDR3 DNA sequence: TGTGCCAGCAGCAGACTAGCGGGAACAGAGACCCAGTACTTC.

CDR3 DNA: TGTGCCAGCAGCTTGGGGTTGGCCAGGACCTACGAGCAGTACTTC. This translates into CASSLGLARTYEQYF. This chain connects TRBV7-3 to TRBJ2-7; no clear D gene. The CDR3 is 15 amino acids. Trimming cost V 3 bases and J 2 bases, with 14 bases left between them. The V gene's germline CDR1 is SGHTA and CDR2 FQGTGA. The full variable domain, its missing parts supplied by reference TRBV7-3 and TRBJ2-7, is GAGVSQTPSNKVTEKGKYVELRCDPISGHTALYWYRQSLGQGPEFLIYFQGTGAADDSGLPNDRFFAVRPEGSVSTLKIQRTERGDSAVYLCASSLGLARTYEQYFGPGTRLTVT.

V usage is TRBV4-1 and J usage is TRBJ2-5; D is unclear. V lost 0 bases, J lost 5 bases, and 10 bases lay in between. CDR3 length: 14 amino acids. Looked up from germline, CDR1 is MGHRA and CDR2 is YSYEKL. For the CDR3, the DNA is TGCGCCAGCAGCCAAGATCGTAGTTGGGAGACCCAGTACTTC. Protein: CASSQDRSWETQYF.

The chain carries TRBV14 and TRBJ2-7; D is ambiguous. Trimming cost V 0 bases and J 3 bases, with 3 bases left between them. The CDR3 runs 12 residues. The germline gives CDR1 SGHDN, CDR2 FVKESK. DNA of the CDR3: TGTGCCAGCAGCCAAGAGGACTACGAGCAGTACTTC. This sequence encodes CASSQEDYEQYF.

The CDR3: CSVEAGRAGELFF. The CDR3 nucleotides are TGCAGCGTTGAAGCAGGGAGGGCCGGGGAGCTGTTTTTT. J is TRBJ2-2 and V is TRBV29-1; TRBD2 agrees at 7 bases. The germline V gene encodes CDR1 SQVTM and CDR2 ANQGSEA. This CDR3 is 13 amino acids long. Germline trimming cut 1 base from V and 6 bases from J; bases unmatched to any gene: 2.

The V gene is TRBV24-1, the J gene TRBJ2-1, with TRBD2 as a possible D gene (5 bases). The CDR3 has 13 residues. Trimming cost V 5 bases and J 6 bases, with 10 bases left between them. Germline assignment: CDR1 KGHDR and CDR2 SFDVKD. The CDR3 nucleotides read TGTGCCACCAGTGGCGCGGGCACCAATGAGCAGTTCTTC. Its protein product is CATSGAGTNEQFF.

The chain joins TRBV28 to TRBJ2-5, with 9 bases lining up with TRBD2. Trimming cost V 6 bases and J 5 bases; bases outside gene matches: 7. This CDR3 has 14 residues. In germline, CDR1 is MDHEN, CDR2 SYDVKM. This chain's CDR3 is CASSLLAGRETQYF. As DNA, the CDR3 is TGTGCCAGCAGCCTTCTAGCGGGAAGGGAGACCCAGTACTTC.

This clonotype was seen once. The V gene is TRBV12-3 or TRBV12-4, the J gene TRBJ2-1; D is undetermined. The CDR3 contains 16 residues. The V end lost 1 base, the J end lost 9 bases, and 19 bases lay between the germline ends. The CDR3 coding sequence is TGTGCCAGCAGTTTAGGTACGAGCGCTCCTCGGAGTGAGCAGTTCTTC. Translating gives CASSLGTSAPRSEQFF.

This sequence joins TRBV3-1 and TRBJ2-7, with TRBD2 matching over 10 bases. CDR3 length equals 14 residues. Germline CDR1 is LGHDT and CDR2 is YNNKEL (reference sequence). V was pared by 6 bases and J by 5 bases, with 7 bases of the junction left unmatched. For the CDR3, the DNA is TGTGCCAGCAGGAAGAGCGGGAGGGCCCACGAGCAGTACTTC. Residues: CASRKSGRAHEQYF.

The chain combines TRBV4-2 with TRBJ2-7, with unresolved D. In germline, CDR1 is LGHNA, CDR2 YNFKEQ. The V end was cut by 1 base, the J end by 5 bases, with 9 bases between. The length of the CDR3 is 13 residues. In DNA form, the CDR3 reads TGTGCCAGCAGCCAAGTTCTGGGCGACGAGCAGTACTTC. Amino acids: CASSQVLGDEQYF.

V usage is TRBV29-1 and J usage is TRBJ2-7, with 7 bases that match TRBD1. There are 14 residues in the CDR3. Trimming cost V 1 base and J 5 bases; bases outside gene matches: 8. Germline CDR1 and CDR2: SQVTM and ANQGSEA. The CDR3 DNA is TGCAGCGTTGAAGGGGGACAGTTGGGCCACGAGCAGTACTTC. Encoded protein: CSVEGGQLGHEQYF.

The sample holds one count of this clonotype. The chain couples TRBV6-5 to TRBJ1-5; D gene ambiguous. CDR3 size: 13 residues. Looked up from germline, CDR1 is MNHEY and CDR2 is SVGAGI. V gave up 0 bases and J gave up 6 bases, with 6 bases separating them. CDR3 loop: CASSYSAGQPQHF. The CDR3 DNA sequence: TGTGCCAGCAGTTACTCGGCGGGTCAGCCCCAGCATTTT.

The rearrangement uses TRBV27 and TRBJ1-2; D is perhaps TRBD1 (5 bases). CDR1 is MNHEY and CDR2 is SMNVEV in the germline V gene (reference sequence). Deletions cut 6 bases from V and 0 bases from J, with 11 bases between. This CDR3 contains 14 residues. CDR3 amino acids: CASRLGPTNYGYTF. CDR3 nucleotide sequence: TGTGCCAGCAGGTTGGGACCAACTAACTATGGCTACACCTTC.

This sequence joins TRBV15 and TRBJ2-7, with D tentatively TRBD1 or TRBD2 (6 bases each). The CDR3 covers 16 residues. V lost 5 bases and J lost 3, with 20 bases in between. CDR1 is LNHNV, CDR2 YYDKDF, per germline (reference sequence). CDR3 sequence: CATSAYEGGFGYEQYF. The CDR3 DNA sequence: TGTGCCACCAGCGCCTACGAGGGGGGTTTTGGCTACGAGCAGTACTTC.

The chain employs TRBV9 and TRBJ2-7; D is undetermined. The V end was cut by 0 bases, the J end by 2 bases, with 9 bases between. Germline V gene sequence: CDR1 SGDLS, CDR2 YYNGEE. The CDR3 contains 14 residues. CDR3 residues: CASSVEGATYEQYF. DNA for the CDR3: TGTGCCAGCAGCGTAGAGGGTGCGACCTACGAGCAGTACTTC.